This T cell receptor beta chain came from a study of molecular identifiers for immune sequencing clone quantification. This clonotype was seen at least ten times. TCRdb re-called the PCR reads through MiXCR, storing one row per CDR3 protein. This sample yields 550,000 to 750,000 distinct CDR3 sequences, of which about 20% are seen a single time; 0.85% belongs to the top ten. Investigators produced naive CD8 libraries from 20,000 to 1,000,000 sorted cells, drawing on 10%, 30% or 50% RNA. This TCR was recovered from a human donor in good health. Some libraries in this study had Jurkat cell RNA spiked in. The sample taken for sequencing was naive CD8+ T cells from blood, with Jurkat cell RNA spiked in. Subset here: FACS-sorted CD8+CD4-CCR7+CD45RA+ naive T cells.

In nucleotides, the CDR3 is TGTGCCAGCAGTTTAGCGCAATACAATGAGCAGTTCTTC. Translation: CASSLAQYNEQFF. The chain uses TRBV28 and TRBJ2-1, with no clear D. Trimming removed 2 bases from V and 4 bases from J, with 6 bases in between. Germline values: CDR1 MDHEN, CDR2 SYDVKM. The CDR3 loop spans 13 amino acids.